The 15 T cell receptor beta chains below come from one sample, sequenced in a study of blood T cell repertoires in COVID-19 (dated by TCRdb to about 2020). The library relied on the immunoSEQ multiplex PCR assay. Held by TCRdb, this immuneACCESS table contains in-frame sequences only and omits some clones. Under half of the omission traces to an unresolved V gene where checked; the cause of the rest is unknown. Here the sample has more than 35,000 clones; around three quarters occur a single time. Under 15% of the sample lies in the top ten. Sequenced input: peripheral blood. The receptor source for this set is a woman between 65 and 79 years old with acute or convalescent COVID-19.

The chain combines TRBV15 with TRBJ2-7; 8 bases are a match to TRBD1. Germline trimming cut 0 bases from V and 2 bases from J; bases unmatched to any gene: 3. CDR3 length: 15 amino acids. The V gene's germline CDR1 is LNHNV and CDR2 YYDKDF (reference sequence). Written as DNA, the CDR3 is TGTGCCACCAGCAGAGAACAGGGGGAAGCCTACGAGCAGTACTTC. Translated, it gives CATSREQGEAYEQYF.

Only a few counts were recorded for this clone. The V and J genes are TRBV18 and TRBJ2-7; TRBD1 matches 7 bases. The CDR3 is 14 residues long. J was trimmed by 1 base and V by 4 bases; bases with no gene match: 4. Germline CDR1 and CDR2: KGHSH and LQKENI. The CDR3 sequence: CASSLDRASYEQYF. Here the CDR3 DNA reads TGTGCCAGCTCACTTGACAGGGCTTCCTACGAGCAGTACTTC.

The CDR3 DNA reads as TGTGCCAGCAGCTTAGACAGGGTTTATAATTCACCCCTCCACTTT. Protein: CASSLDRVYNSPLHF. V is TRBV7-2 and J is TRBJ1-6; the D gene is possibly TRBD1 (6 bases). In germline, CDR1 is SGHTA, CDR2 FQGNSA. V was shortened by 1 base and J by 4 bases, with 8 bases between the two germline ends. This CDR3 region has 15 residues.

The V call is TRBV19, the J call TRBJ2-1, with TRBD1 matching 11 bases. The trim removed 6 bases at V and 4 bases at J, leaving 5 bases unmatched. The germline V gene encodes CDR1 LNHDA and CDR2 SQIVND (reference sequence). The CDR3 spans 15 residues. The CDR3 DNA reads as TGTGCCAGTAGCATCGGGACAGGGGGATACAATGAGCAGTTCTTC. It codes for CASSIGTGGYNEQFF.

This chain uses TRBV25-1 with TRBJ2-2; no clear D gene. Germline lookup yields CDR1 MGHDK and CDR2 SYGVNS. The V end lost 9 bases, the J end lost 0 bases, and 14 bases lay between the germline ends. CDR3 length: 15 residues. CDR3 region: CASQERRSNTGELFF. Written as DNA, the CDR3 is TGTGCCAGTCAAGAAAGGAGATCGAACACCGGGGAGCTGTTTTTT.

The chain carries TRBV7-8 and TRBJ2-1; TRBD2 aligns across 10 bases. The length of the CDR3 is 15 residues. The junction had 3 bases not matched to a gene; V was cut back by 1 base and J by 6 bases. Germline V gene data show CDR1 as SGHVS and CDR2 as FQNEAQ. The CDR3 sequence: CASSLGSGGVNEQFF. The CDR3 bases are TGTGCCAGCAGCTTAGGAAGCGGGGGGGTCAATGAGCAGTTCTTC.

This chain joins TRBV6-6 and TRBJ1-2, with a possible D match to TRBD1 (6 bases). V dropped 6 bases and J dropped 7 bases, with 21 bases sitting between them. This CDR3 region has 15 residues. Looked up from germline, CDR1 is MNHNY and CDR2 is SVGAGI (reference sequence). The DNA for the CDR3 is TGTGCCAGCAGGGACTCAGGGGTGAATTTGGGTGGCTACACCTTC. It translates to CASRDSGVNLGGYTF.

The chain employs TRBV9 and TRBJ1-1; 9 nucleotides line up with TRBD1. V gave up 5 bases and J gave up 1 base; unmatched junction bases: 6. Germline assignment: CDR1 SGDLS and CDR2 YYNGEE. The CDR3 is made up of 15 amino acids. In DNA, the CDR3 is TGTGCCAGCAGGCCGGGACAGGGCCGGAACACTGAAGCTTTCTTT. Translating it yields CASRPGQGRNTEAFF.

The chain has TRBV20-1 and TRBJ2-5, with D unresolved. Germline V gene sequence: CDR1 DFQATT, CDR2 SNEGSKA (reference sequence). Trimming cost V 3 bases and J 2 bases, with 7 bases left between them. The CDR3 is made up of 12 amino acids. CDR3 bases: TGCAGTGCTAGTGGGCAACAAGAGACCCAGTACTTC. Protein product: CSASGQQETQYF.

The CDR3 sequence: CASIGLAGGPAGYNEQFF. The DNA for the CDR3 is TGTGCCAGCATCGGGCTAGCGGGAGGGCCGGCGGGGTACAATGAGCAGTTCTTC. V usage is TRBV28 and J usage is TRBJ2-1; 12 positions agree with TRBD2. Per the germline V gene, CDR1 is MDHEN and CDR2 is SYDVKM. Unmatched junction bases numbered 14, after V lost 7 bases and J lost 4 bases. The CDR3 consists of 18 residues.

This chain joins TRBV4-1 and TRBJ2-1; D is perhaps TRBD2 (6 bases). V lost 0 bases and J lost 8, with 14 bases in between. The CDR3 totals 15 residues. Germline values: CDR1 MGHRA, CDR2 YSYEKL. The CDR3: CASSQDGPGVDEQFF. The DNA of the CDR3 is TGCGCCAGCAGCCAAGACGGGCCGGGGGTGGATGAGCAGTTCTTC.

The chain employs TRBV6-4 and TRBJ2-3; 12 nucleotides agree with TRBD2. The CDR3 length is 16 residues. Germline V gene sequence: CDR1 MRHNA, CDR2 SNTAGT. J lost 2 bases, V lost 5 bases, and 5 bases had no gene match. The CDR3 DNA is TGTGCCAGCAGTCCCCTAGCGGGGGGGCCCACAGATACGCAGTATTTT. This encodes CASSPLAGGPTDTQYF.

This rearrangement joins TRBV6-2 or TRBV6-3 to TRBJ1-5, with D perhaps matching TRBD1 (6 bases). Germline CDR1 is MNHEY and CDR2 is SVGEGT. The V and J ends lost 5 bases and 5 bases respectively, with 13 bases between them. The CDR3 sequence is 14 residues long. This CDR3 reads CASSPDRMDQPQHF. As DNA, the CDR3 is TGTGCCAGCAGTCCCGACAGGATGGATCAGCCCCAGCATTTT.

This clone has a handful of counts. V is TRBV2 and J is TRBJ2-1, with 10 bases lining up with TRBD2. Per germline, CDR1 SNHLY and CDR2 FYNNEI. Germline trimming cut 8 bases from V and 4 bases from J; bases unmatched to any gene: 8. There are 15 residues in the CDR3. This CDR3 is CASVTGTSVYNEQFF. The CDR3 nucleotides read TGTGCCAGCGTAACCGGGACTAGCGTTTACAATGAGCAGTTCTTC. Combining the CDR3 with reference TRBV2 and TRBJ2-1 gives the whole variable domain EPEVTQTPSHQVTQMGQEVILRCVPISNHLYFYWYRQILGQKVEFLVSFYNNEISEKSEIFDDQFSVERPDGSNFTLKIRSTKLEDSAMYFCASVTGTSVYNEQFFGPGTRLTVL.

This rearrangement joins TRBV7-2 to TRBJ2-5, with 10 bases lining up with TRBD2. The germline gives CDR1 SGHTA, CDR2 FQGNSA. The CDR3 runs to 16 residues. V was clipped by 4 bases and J by 1 base; unmatched bases: 6. This CDR3 reads CASSSGTSVSQETQYF. CDR3 DNA: TGTGCCAGCAGCTCAGGGACTAGCGTAAGCCAAGAGACCCAGTACTTC.